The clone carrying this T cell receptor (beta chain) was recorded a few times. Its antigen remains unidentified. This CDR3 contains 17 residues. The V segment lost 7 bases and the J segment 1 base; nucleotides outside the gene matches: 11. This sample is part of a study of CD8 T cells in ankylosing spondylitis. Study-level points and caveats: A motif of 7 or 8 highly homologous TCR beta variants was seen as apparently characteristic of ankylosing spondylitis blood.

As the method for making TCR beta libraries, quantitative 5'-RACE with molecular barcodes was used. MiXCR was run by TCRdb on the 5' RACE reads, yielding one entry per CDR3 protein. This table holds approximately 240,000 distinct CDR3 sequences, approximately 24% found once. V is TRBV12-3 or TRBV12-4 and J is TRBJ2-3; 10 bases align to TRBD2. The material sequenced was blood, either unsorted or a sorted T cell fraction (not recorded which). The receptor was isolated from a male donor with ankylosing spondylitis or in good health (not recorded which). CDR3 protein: CASIPTSGELGTDTQYF. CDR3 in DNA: TGTGCCAGCATCCCCACTAGCGGGGAGCTTGGCACAGATACGCAGTATTTT.